This T cell receptor (beta chain) was documented in a study of T-cell reconstitution after alpha-beta-depleted transplantation in children. Preparation of the TCRbeta library was carried out with unique molecular identifiers. Using its own MiXCR run on the PCR reads, TCRdb lists one record per CDR3 protein. The repertoire holds hundreds of thousands of distinct CDR3 sequences, roughly an eighth seen once, with 4.5% to 6% in the top ten. Germline-derived CDR1 and CDR2 are MNHNS and SASEGT. The CDR3 extends over 13 amino acids. V lost 10 bases, J lost 6 bases, and 13 bases lay in between. The chain carries TRBV6-1 and TRBJ1-6; D not certain. This receptor was identified in a human donor who donated a stem cell graft to a child with combined immunodeficiency. Material: PBMCs from the stem cell graft donor, obtained from the stem cell graft. The CDR3 DNA reads as TGTGCCATTGCGGCAGACTTTAATTCACCCCTCCACTTT. Amino acids: CAIAADFNSPLHF.